The entry below gives a single T cell receptor beta chain sequence along with its context. Its target is unknown. One end of the junction fails to match germline, which may point to a read error. The CDR3 covers 19 residues. Germline CDR1 MNHNS, CDR2 SASEGT. This entry is derived from a study of tumor-infiltrating lymphocytes in primary liver carcinoma. Study in general: Patients comprised men and women whose ages fell between 30 and 69 years. There were tumors of stage T1-T3 N0M0, each 4.2 to 10 cm across.

Making TCR beta cDNA involved 400 to 600 ng total RNA and a constant-region primer. A slightly modified ARM-PCR protocol with three nested multiplex PCR rounds produced these TCR beta libraries. TRBV1-TRBV30 forward primers and a C-beta reverse primer were used in the first two PCR rounds, which each ran for approximately 10 cycles. TCRdb independently ran MiXCR on the multiplex PCR reads; one entry per CDR3 protein. The sample includes nearly 200,000 distinct CDR3 sequences, about 65% seen only once; the top ten take 7% to 8.5%. The source of the blood RNA was unsorted whole blood, and germline DNA was extracted as well. The study's findings and limits: Compared with blood, tumor repertoires held significantly more in their top 250 clones. Compared with tumor region pairs, tumor-adjacent and tumor-blood pairs overlapped less.

The rearrangement links TRBV6-1 to TRBJ2-4; the match to TRBD2 covers 9 bases. The sample taken for sequencing was peripheral blood. This TCR was recovered from an older woman with primary liver carcinoma and hepatitis B virus infection. The CDR3 sequence is CANSEEASGRTSVKNIQYF. CDR3 DNA: TGTGCCAACAGTGAAGAGGCAAGCGGGAGGACCAGCGTCAAAAACATTCAGTACTTC.